This T cell receptor beta chain was found in a study of regulatory T cells in long-lasting Graves disease. Study-wide results and caveats: Between persistent patients, fewer than 3,500 public clonotypes were shared, exceeding the 950 to 1,000 shared between new patients.

V was cut by 6 bases and J by 4 bases, with 13 bases left in between. Germline V gene data show CDR1 as ENHRY and CDR2 as SYGVKD. The CDR3 runs 14 residues. Libraries of TCR beta came from iRepertoire HTBI primers plus Arm-PCR of CDR3 regions. TCRdb passed the multiplex PCR reads through MiXCR, listing each CDR3 protein once. The data show under 350,000 distinct CDR3 sequences, 20% to 25% seen once. The time point is: persistent/refractory GD, antithyroid drugs over 5 years with positive TRAb. The TCR library was made from RNA extracted from PBMCs. This clonotype was recorded a few times. Its antigen is undetermined.

The TCR comes from a female donor with Graves disease. The V call is TRBV10-3, the J call TRBJ1-5; D is possibly TRBD1 (6 bases). This specimen consisted of peripheral blood mononuclear cells (PBMCs), obtained when the disease was refractory, from a patient treated with antithyroid drugs. CDR3 loop: CAISLQGSNQPQHF. The CDR3 DNA sequence: TGTGCCATCAGCCTTCAGGGGTCAAATCAGCCCCAGCATTTT.